This entry lists 9 T cell receptor beta chains sequenced from one sample in a study of T cells in Graves' hyperthyroidism and ophthalmopathy. There were TCR beta CDR3 regions amplified from RNA transcripts. The HTBI primer set drove a first-round RT-PCR of the TCR CDR3. Via MiXCR, TCRdb re-called the multiplex PCR reads, giving one row per CDR3 protein. The table shows about 410,000 distinct CDR3 sequences, with about 15% occurring only once. Sequenced: blood. The receptors originated from a man younger than 35 with Graves' ophthalmopathy.

The chain uses TRBV20-1 and TRBJ2-1, with TRBD2 identical over 12 bases. V gave up 3 bases and J gave up 8 bases; unmatched junction bases: 8. The germline CDR1 and CDR2 sequences are DFQATT and SNEGSKA (reference sequence). CDR3 length: 15 amino acids. CDR3 DNA: TGCAGTGCTAGGAGGCTAGCGGGAGGGCCACATGAGCAGTTCTTC. Translation gives CSARRLAGGPHEQFF.

V gene TRBV12-3 or TRBV12-4 combines with J gene TRBJ1-2; D perhaps matches TRBD1 (6 bases). V was cut by 1 base and J by 1 base, with 16 bases left in between. The length of the CDR3 is 17 residues. The CDR3 is CASSLGLRTVNNYGYTF. CDR3 DNA sequence: TGTGCCAGCAGTTTAGGATTGAGGACAGTCAATAACTATGGCTACACCTTC.

This clonotype turned up a few times. The rearrangement links TRBV7-9 to TRBJ1-2; 8 bases map to TRBD1. After removal of 8 bases from V and 6 bases from J, the junction contained 2 bases not matched to a gene. The CDR3 loop spans 11 amino acids. CDR1 is SEHNR and CDR2 is FQNEAQ in the germline V gene (reference sequence). CDR3 region: CASSRGHGYTF. The CDR3 DNA reads as TGTGCCAGCTCCAGGGGGCATGGCTACACCTTC.

This clonotype has at least ten counts. The V and J genes are TRBV18 and TRBJ1-2; D gene ambiguous. The germline V gene encodes CDR1 KGHSH and CDR2 LQKENI. The CDR3 sequence is 15 residues long. V was cut by 3 bases and J by 0 bases, with 11 bases left in between. CDR3 bases: TGTGCCAGCTCACCGACCGGGAATCCTAACTATGGCTACACCTTC. The encoded protein is CASSPTGNPNYGYTF. Full variable domain (remainder filled in from reference TRBV18 and TRBJ1-2): NAGVMQNPRHLVRRRGQEARLRCSPMKGHSHVYWYRQLPEEGLKFMVYLQKENIIDESGMPKERFSAEFPKEGPSILRIQQVVRGDSAAYFCASSPTGNPNYGYTFGSGTRLTVV.

This clonotype was recorded at least ten times. J is TRBJ1-2 and V is TRBV7-9, with 10 bases fitting TRBD1. This CDR3 is 15 amino acids long. The germline gives CDR1 SEHNR, CDR2 FQNEAQ (reference sequence). The J segment lost 6 bases and the V segment lost 5 bases, leaving 9 bases of the junction unmatched. The CDR3 here is CASSRGLGTGDGYTF. The CDR3 DNA reads TGTGCCAGCAGCCGCGGGCTTGGGACAGGGGATGGCTACACCTTC.

This clonotype was detected many times. The chain employs TRBV6-2 or TRBV6-3 and TRBJ2-1, with 11 bases that match TRBD2. With V trimmed by 3 bases and J by 3 bases, 1 base remained unmatched. CDR3 length: 15 amino acids. In germline, CDR1 is MNHEY, CDR2 SVGEGT. The DNA of the CDR3 is TGTGCCAGCAGTTATGGACTAGCGGGCTACAATGAGCAGTTCTTC. Its translation: CASSYGLAGYNEQFF.

This clonotype was seen many times. The J gene is TRBJ2-7, the V gene TRBV18; 7 nucleotides align to TRBD1. CDR1 and CDR2 from the germline V gene are KGHSH and LQKENI. The CDR3 extends over 15 amino acids. The ends lost 5 bases at V and 2 bases at J; junction bases unmatched: 9. CDR3 bases: TGTGCCAGCTCAGAAAGGACAGGTACCACCTACGAGCAGTACTTC. Encoded protein: CASSERTGTTYEQYF.

The sample holds many counts of this clonotype. This chain links TRBV5-8 with TRBJ2-7; a possible D gene is TRBD1 (6 bases). V lost 3 bases and J 2 bases, leaving 18 bases between the germline ends. The CDR3 totals 16 residues. Germline V gene data show CDR1 as SGHTS and CDR2 as YDEGEE. Here the CDR3 DNA reads TGTGCCAGCAGCTACACAGGGTTGGTGGTTGCCTACGAGCAGTACTTC. Encoded protein: CASSYTGLVVAYEQYF.

The rearrangement links TRBV4-1 to TRBJ2-7; 9 bases fit TRBD2. This CDR3 comprises 16 residues. J lost 3 bases, V lost 0 bases, and 6 bases had no gene match. Germline V CDR1 and CDR2: MGHRA, YSYEKL. CDR3 amino acids: CASSQDSETSGYEQYF. The CDR3 nucleotides are TGCGCCAGCAGCCAAGATTCGGAGACTAGCGGCTACGAGCAGTACTTC.